The source of this T cell receptor (beta chain) is a study of monozygotic twins with inflammatory bowel disease (dated by TCRdb to about 2019). In terms of the full investigation: The complete study included 30 or so monozygotic twin pairs: 19 IBD-discordant Danish pairs and nine German pairs, of which four were IBD-concordant and five were IBD-discordant. The search for disease-associated traits relied mainly on comparing IBD patients with their genetically identical healthy co-twins within discordant pairs. Each individual had, on average, about 151 000 unique TCRalpha sequences and 181 000 unique TCRbeta sequences available for analysis. The full study reports these points: TCRbeta repertoire diversity, by inverse Simpson index, was decreased in IBD patients compared with their healthy co-twins. The results gave no support for a single strong signal or clonotype linked to IBD. Different T cell subtypes could not be distinguished in the analysis. Compared with healthy twins, IBD patients shared fewer clonotypes with other individuals, and the difference was most pronounced in patients with signs of disease activity. No difference in repertoire similarity was observed between concordant and discordant twins, possibly owing to limited statistical power. Because patients received different immunosuppressive treatments, the repertoires may have picked up extra background noise and variability between individuals.

From each donor, an approximately 2.3 ml peripheral blood sample was collected into PAXgene tubes and kept at -80 degrees C. Total RNA was isolated from whole blood with the PAXgene blood miRNA kit on an automated QIAcube, without T cell sorting. Peripheral blood from monozygotic twin pairs who were concordant or discordant for inflammatory bowel disease underwent deep TCRalpha and TCRbeta repertoire profiling using unique molecular barcoding. Smoking habits were recorded for all twin pairs, with individuals classified as current, former or never smokers. The CDR3 goes from the cysteine to the phenylalanine over 15 residues. The protein alone is recorded here. The germline V gene (reference sequence) supplies CDR1 DFQATT and CDR2 SNEGSKA. About this clonotype: The antigen it binds to is not known.

The library was obtained by 5' RACE. For each TCR library, about 4,000 ng of total RNA was used. For each sample, cDNA synthesis was carried out in eight separate reactions using SMARTScribe reverse transcriptase. Unique molecular identifiers containing a 6-nucleotide sample barcode were introduced through template switching during cDNA synthesis. Amplification of TCRalpha and TCRbeta cDNA involved two nested PCRs of 16 and 9 cycles, and each PCR was followed by bead purification. Before amplification, the cDNA was both treated with uracil DNA-glycosylase and purified with the QIAquick PCR purification kit. In the second PCR, Illumina TruSeq-compatible adapters and sample-specific barcodes were added. Library quality and concentration were assessed using TapeStation and Qubit, and about 5 ng of each library was pooled. The pooled libraries were sequenced with 2 x 100 bp reads and custom sequencing primers on an Illumina HiSeq2500 single-index Rapid Run. Turning to the authors' computational methods: UMI-based consensus assembly with MiGEC version 1.2.6 was used to correct PCR and sequencing errors. V(D)J alignment, clonotype assembly and CDR3 extraction were performed with MiXCR version 2.1.1. Gene usage, clonotype sharing and MAIT/NKT TCR abundance were normalised by analysing the top 1000, 10 000 and 20 000 clonotypes per sample. Diversity was computed as the inverse Simpson index with the vegan R package after downsampling to 27 000 UMIs. Paired Mann-Whitney U tests on discordant twin pairs were used, with Benjamini-Hochberg multiple-testing correction. TCRdb reprocessed the public reads and reports one entry per CDR3 protein sequence, without DNA. None of the V and J calls come from the authors' own analysis; TCRdb made them. The data table for this sample lists 440,000 or so distinct CDR3 sequences. Around 2.3% of the sample goes to the ten largest clones.

Sequenced input: blood. Here the chain combines TRBV20-1 and TRBJ2-7; TCRdb selects TRBD1, and the lack of DNA leaves this call unchecked. This sequence was found in a human donor with ulcerative colitis or Crohn's disease, or a healthy co-twin of an affected twin (not recorded which). The CDR3 protein sequence reads: CSARGLDRVSYEQYF.